This T cell receptor (beta chain) came from a study of blood T cells in healthy people across ages. Per the germline V gene, CDR1 is DFQATT and CDR2 is SNEGSKA (reference sequence). V gave up 5 bases and J gave up 2 bases, with 22 bases separating them. The CDR3 has 17 amino acids. Using a J-beta primer mix together with a sample-barcoded 5' primer, a second PCR was run for roughly 6 to 12 cycles. TCRdb called the 5' RACE reads again in MiXCR, with one record for every CDR3 protein. The profile shows under 2 million distinct CDR3 sequences, approximately 32% of them singletons. Donors were systemically healthy Caucasian individuals from Russia aged about 6 to 100 years.

The chain is built from TRBV20-1 and TRBJ1-5; D is perhaps TRBD1 (5 bases). This clonotype was obtained from a woman aged 30 to 39 in good health. Sequenced input: blood. The CDR3 region has the DNA TGCAGTGCTCCGTCGGCAGGGACTTCCCGGGGCAATCAGCCCCAGCATTTT. It encodes CSAPSAGTSRGNQPQHF.